The source of this TCR beta chain is a study of T cells expressing NK-cell markers (dated by TCRdb to about 2020). Background for the entire study: In sorted CD3+CD56+NKG2C+, CD3+CD56+NKG2C- and CD3+CD56-NKG2C+ T-cell subsets from eight or nine donors, TCR beta-chain repertoires were profiled. Sequencing of the libraries produced 2 x 150 bp reads on Illumina HiSeq 2000/2500, MiSeq or NextSeq. The eight sequenced donors were randomly selected healthy volunteers, three men and five women. Seven of the eight sequenced donors were HCMV-seropositive and one was HCMV-seronegative.

As encoded in the germline V gene, CDR1 is SGHDN while CDR2 is FVKESK. The CDR3, from cysteine to phenylalanine, totals 15 residues. No DNA sequence is on record. General findings and caveats noted by the study authors: In several donors, the dominant CD3+CD56+NKG2C+ clonotypes were found to rank among the top 10 CD8+ clonotypes and to make up about 1.0-7.5% of CD8+ T cells. Whether the expanded NKG2C-expressing T cell clones were specific for HCMV antigens remained unclear. Those dominant clonotypes were again the most abundant among CD3+CD56-NKG2C+ cells in a few donors, at about 28.3-60.1%.

HCMV-specific IgG was detected in serum with a commercial ELISA kit to determine HCMV serostatus. Ficoll density gradient centrifugation was used to isolate peripheral blood mononuclear cells from blood. The instrument was an Illumina HiSeq 2000. TCR beta cDNA libraries were prepared using 5'RACE template switching, which introduced a universal primer site and unique molecular identifiers. Synthesis of cDNA was primed from the TCR beta constant segment and was followed by two consecutive PCR amplification steps. The authors processed their data as follows. MIGEC was used to demultiplex reads and group the reads by UMI, and MiTCR was used to assemble and quantify clonotypes. Only TCR cDNA sequences supported by at least two reads were kept to exclude erroneous sequences. The tcR package was used for downstream repertoire analysis, with clonotypes matched between fractions based on CDR3 nucleotide sequence plus V segment. VDJmatch was used to annotate antigen specificity against VDJdb, with one amino acid substitution in CDR3 allowed. TCRdb reprocessed the reads, so every CDR3 protein sequence counts as one entry and DNA is not shown. TCRdb, not the authors, supplied the V and J calls. The table for this sample lists 400,000 to 450,000 distinct CDR3 sequences. The biggest ten clones account for 7.3% of the sample.

As regards this clonotype: The specificity of this receptor is unknown.

The TCR originated in a woman aged 18-70 years in good health. Rearrangement joined TRBV14 to TRBJ1-3; TCRdb's assignment of TRBD1 cannot be checked, as there is no DNA. The specimen sequenced was blood T cells: a sorted CD56 or NKG2C T cell subset, CD4+ or CD8+ T cells, or bulk PBMC T cells (not recorded which). The CDR3 loop reads CASSPGGTGAITIYF.